This T cell receptor beta chain was sequenced in a study of shared T cell receptors in the human thymus. Germline CDR1 is LGHNA and CDR2 is YNFKEQ. CDR3 length equals 13 residues. A word on this clone: Its ends do not fully match the called genes, so a read error is possible.

Only in-frame clones appear in the TCRdb table, and some are missing; sequencing was by immunoSEQ multiplex PCR. The table has approximately 660,000 clones, roughly 90% seen once. This sample also belongs to another study, concerning human thymus T cells. As that study records: Healthy Finnish infants undergoing corrective surgery for congenital heart defects were the donors. The thymus tissue came from resections taken during corrective heart surgery. Thymic and blood repertoires showed apparently biased V and J gene usage. Related research found strongly overlapping thymic repertoires in unrelated individuals.

What was sequenced was thymocytes. The chain has TRBV4-2 and TRBJ2-7; D is perhaps TRBD2 (6 bases). The clonotype originates from a boy younger than two with a congenital heart defect. The chain's CDR3 is CASSQDKRDWLAF. The CDR3 DNA reads TGTGCCAGCAGCCAAGATAAGAGGGACTGGTTAGCCTTC.